These T cell receptor beta chains were read from a single sample in a study of STAT3 mutations in large granular lymphocyte leukemia. Some clones are missing from TCRdb's copy, which holds only in-frame ones; the method was immunoSEQ multiplex PCR. The sample has roughly 29,000 clones, 70% to 80% seen once; the top ten hold over 25%. The sequenced sample consisted of peripheral blood mononuclear cells. The receptors stem from a woman aged 50 to 60 with T-cell large granular lymphocyte leukemia. Some clones in this sample may be carry-over from other donors' samples. The CDR3 runs from the conserved cysteine through the conserved F or W. A D gene is named only where the DNA matches it firmly. Rows give clone size only sometimes, using once, few, many, or a class for an expanded clone.

D	size	V	J	CDR3	DNA
NA	NA	TRBV7-2	TRBJ1-2	CASSLTGQNLIF	TGTGCCAGCAGCCTAACGGGACAAAACCTGATCTTC
NA	NA	TRBV7-2	TRBJ2-7	CASSVRLDSYEQYF	TGTGCCAGCAGCGTCCGCCTGGACTCTTACGAGCAGTACTTC
NA	NA	TRBV5-6	TRBJ1-2	CASSAAGTDNYGYTF	TGTGCCAGCAGCGCGGCCGGGACTGATAACTATGGCTACACCTTC
NA	NA	TRBV28	TRBJ2-7	CASRLTNDYEQYF	TGTGCCAGCAGGTTGACAAACGACTACGAGCAGTACTTC
NA	once	TRBV12-5	TRBJ2-5	CASGLGWETQYF	TGTGCTAGTGGTTTGGGGTGGGAGACCCAGTACTTC
TRBD1	NA	TRBV7-2	TRBJ1-2	CASSLAGQGIDYTF	TGTGCCAGCAGCTTAGCGGGACAGGGTATTGACTACACCTTC
NA	NA	TRBV15	TRBJ2-3	CATSRDLERSTDTQYF	TGTGCCACCAGCAGAGATTTAGAGCGGTCCACAGATACGCAGTATTTT
NA	once	TRBV7-9	TRBJ2-5	CASSLGLRQGGLSQETQYF	TGTGCCAGCAGCTTAGGATTGCGGCAGGGCGGACTATCCCAAGAGACCCAGTACTTC
NA	NA	TRBV7-9	TRBJ1-2	CASSPQGGYGYTF	TGTGCCAGCAGCCCACAGGGCGGCTATGGCTACACCTTC
NA	NA	TRBV5-1	TRBJ2-3	CASMGTSDTQYF	TGCGCCAGCATGGGAACATCAGATACGCAGTATTTT
TRBD1	few	TRBV6-4	TRBJ2-7	CASSRDRGDFQYF	TGTGCCAGCAGCCGGGACAGGGGTGATTTTCAGTACTTC
TRBD1	NA	TRBV4-3	TRBJ1-2	CASSQTAGGGYTF	TGCGCCAGCAGCCAAACCGCAGGGGGTGGCTACACCTTC
NA	NA	TRBV6-5	TRBJ1-4	CASSYEKGDNEKLFF	TGTGCCAGCAGTTACGAGAAAGGGGACAATGAAAAACTGTTTTTT
NA	NA	TRBV29-1	TRBJ2-7	CSVTQGGSYEQYF	TGCAGCGTTACTCAGGGGGGATCCTACGAGCAGTACTTC
TRBD1	NA	TRBV2	TRBJ2-7	CASSGQGAGEQYF	TGTGCCAGCAGCGGACAGGGGGCAGGCGAGCAGTACTTC
NA	NA	TRBV5-4	TRBJ2-5	CASSRGPQETQYF	TGTGCCAGCAGCCGGGGTCCTCAAGAGACCCAGTACTTC
NA	NA	TRBV15	TRBJ1-4	CATSRDSSPATNEKLFF	TGTGCCACCAGCAGAGATAGCTCACCAGCAACTAATGAAAAACTGTTTTTT
TRBD2	NA	TRBV5-1	TRBJ2-1	CASSRLAGGYNEQFF	TGCGCCAGCAGTAGACTAGCGGGAGGCTACAATGAGCAGTTCTTC
NA	NA	TRBV18	TRBJ2-1	CASSPSIDNEQFF	TGTGCCAGCTCACCCTCCATTGACAATGAGCAGTTCTTC
NA	once	TRBV5-6	TRBJ2-5	CASSLDLTGTQYF	TGTGCCAGCAGCTTGGATCTCACGGGGACCCAGTACTTC
NA	NA	TRBV2	TRBJ1-2	CASTKVGAGFGYTF	TGTGCCAGCACTAAAGTTGGGGCAGGGTTTGGCTACACCTTC
NA	NA	TRBV29-1	TRBJ1-1	CSVTQGTEAFF	TGCAGCGTGACCCAGGGGACTGAAGCTTTCTTT
TRBD2	NA	TRBV30	TRBJ2-7	CAWSRTSGNYEQYF	TGTGCCTGGAGTAGGACTAGCGGGAACTACGAGCAGTACTTC
NA	NA	TRBV5-1	TRBJ2-1	CASSLELRGTGLGINNEQFF	TGCGCCAGCAGCTTGGAGTTGCGGGGAACAGGCCTAGGGATTAACAATGAGCAGTTCTTC
NA	NA	TRBV29-1	TRBJ2-5	CSVVLVTQYF	TGCAGCGTTGTCCTGGTGACCCAGTACTTC
NA	few	TRBV5-1	TRBJ2-7	CASSRGTSTNEQYF	TGCGCCAGCAGCCGTGGGACCTCAACTAACGAGCAGTACTTC
NA	NA	TRBV18	TRBJ2-1	CASSPGLSYNEQFF	TGTGCCAGCTCACCGGGGCTCTCATACAATGAGCAGTTCTTC
NA	NA	TRBV13	TRBJ1-3	CASSLGATFGNTIYF	TGTGCCAGCAGCTTAGGAGCGACTTTTGGAAACACCATATATTTT
TRBD2	NA	TRBV18	TRBJ2-7	CASSPSQRGYEQYF	TGTGCCAGCTCACCATCCCAGCGGGGGTACGAGCAGTACTTC
NA	NA	TRBV28	TRBJ1-1	CASRYLSGNTEAFF	TGTGCCAGCAGATACCTCTCGGGGAACACTGAAGCTTTCTTT
TRBD1	few	TRBV7-9	TRBJ1-5	CASSATGAGNQPQHF	TGTGCCAGCAGCGCGACAGGGGCAGGCAATCAGCCCCAGCATTTT
NA	NA	TRBV4-2	TRBJ1-2	CASSQEGSYGYTF	TGTGCCAGCAGCCAAGAAGGCAGCTATGGCTACACCTTC
TRBD1	NA	TRBV4-1	TRBJ2-7	CASSQRTGGEYEQYF	TGCGCCAGCAGCCAAAGGACAGGGGGCGAGTACGAGCAGTACTTC
NA	NA	TRBV18	TRBJ1-2	CASSFTGFQLTF	TGTGCCAGCTCATTCACAGGGTTCCAACTAACCTTC
NA	NA	TRBV2	TRBJ2-4	CASSDQGMAKNIQYF	TGTGCCAGCAGTGACCAGGGTATGGCCAAAAACATTCAGTACTTC
NA	once	TRBV19	TRBJ1-5	CASSAAPIQGYSNQPQHF	TGTGCCAGTAGTGCCGCACCAATTCAGGGGTATAGCAATCAGCCCCAGCATTTT
NA	NA	TRBV29-1	TRBJ2-7	CSVTRDINYEQYF	TGCAGCGTTACGCGGGACATCAACTACGAGCAGTACTTC
NA	NA	TRBV19	TRBJ1-5	CASSARHGLNQPQHF	TGTGCCAGTAGTGCTAGACACGGTTTGAATCAGCCCCAGCATTTT
TRBD2	NA	TRBV4-2	TRBJ2-2	CASSQEELAAGGELFF	TGTGCCAGCAGCCAAGAGGAGCTAGCGGCAGGGGGGGAGCTGTTTTTT
NA	NA	TRBV29-1	TRBJ1-1	CSVETSLNTEAFF	TGCAGCGTTGAAACCAGCCTGAACACTGAAGCTTTCTTT
NA	few	TRBV20-1	TRBJ1-1	CSASKSGEAFF	TGCAGTGCAAGCAAATCCGGTGAAGCTTTCTTT
NA	NA	TRBV6-6	TRBJ1-2	CASKEEGYTF	TGTGCCAGTAAAGAGGAAGGCTACACCTTC
TRBD1	once	TRBV7-8	TRBJ2-1	CASSQRTGFAYNEQFF	TGTGCCAGCAGCCAGAGGACAGGTTTTGCGTACAATGAGCAGTTCTTC
TRBD2	NA	TRBV15	TRBJ2-5	CATSRGVAGVKETQYF	TGTGCCACCAGCAGAGGAGTAGCGGGAGTAAAAGAGACCCAGTACTTC
NA	once	TRBV7-3	TRBJ2-3	CASSFRSNTDTQYF	TGTGCCAGCAGCTTTCGCAGTAACACAGATACGCAGTATTTT
TRBD1	once	TRBV7-9	TRBJ1-4	CASSPTGDVEKLFF	TGTGCCAGCAGCCCTACAGGGGATGTTGAAAAACTGTTTTTT
TRBD2	NA	TRBV5-1	TRBJ2-1	CASSFPLETSGRLSYNEQFF	TGCGCCAGCAGCTTCCCCCTTGAGACTAGCGGGAGGTTGTCCTACAATGAGCAGTTCTTC
NA	NA	TRBV9	TRBJ1-1	CASSALGAMNTEAFF	TGTGCCAGCAGCGCCCTGGGGGCCATGAACACTGAAGCTTTCTTT